This T cell receptor (beta chain) was captured in a study of cytomegalovirus exposure and HLA in healthy donors. Study-wide results and caveats: The HLA-A and HLA-B alleles of most subjects were reportedly predicted accurately from TCR beta sequences. TCR sequences were mostly rare, though some public TCRs occurred in many donors.

About this clone: Antigen specificity is unknown.

PCR involved 60 Vbeta and 13 Jbeta primers. Only in-frame clones appear in the TCRdb table, and some are missing; sequencing was by immunoSEQ multiplex PCR. Among some 150,000 clones listed, around 72% were seen once. Germline lookup yields CDR1 SGHRS and CDR2 YFSETQ. After removal of 3 bases from V and 2 bases from J, the junction contained 6 bases not matched to a gene. The CDR3 has 16 residues. V is TRBV5-1 and J is TRBJ2-5; TRBD2 matches 11 bases. Sequenced material: PBMCs. The receptor's source is a man aged 18 to 29 in good health and CMV-seropositive. As DNA, the CDR3 is TGCGCCAGCAGCTCCCCTAGCGGGGGGTCACAAGAGACCCAGTACTTC. This translates into CASSSPSGGSQETQYF.